The rows below give T cell receptor beta chains drawn from one sample of a study of control samples from healthy donors and cancer patients. Sequencing used immunoSEQ multiplex PCR; TCRdb keeps in-frame clones, though not all of them. The sample contains 9,500 to 15,000 clones, roughly 90% of which appear only once. The sample consisted of formalin-fixed, paraffin-embedded tissue. The receptors were sampled from a male donor with melanoma. Each CDR3 is given with its conserved first and last residue. Size is stated for part of the rows, as once, few or many counts, or as a class when the clone is expanded.

V gene | clone size | CDR3 protein
TRBV24-1 | NA | CATSDPSETQYF
TRBV30 | NA | CAWTLANYGYTF
TRBV7-2 | NA | CASSLEIAPSYEQYF
TRBV19 | NA | CASSTGGWDTGELFF
TRBV11-3 | NA | CASSGTGETQYF
TRBV7-8 | NA | CASSHNGPRPFF
TRBV5-6 | few | CASSLGTASYEQYF
TRBV14 | NA | CASSQDLVGNTGELFF
TRBV7-8 | NA | CASSNLQGAGTEAFF
TRBV28 | NA | CASLTLGAVHGYTF
TRBV7-2 | NA | CASSLGLGTSGRAAEQFF
TRBV10-1 | NA | CASTEGEGTYNEQFF
TRBV27 | once | CASSFGLAMETQYF
TRBV30 | NA | CAWTRVNTEAFF
TRBV19 | few | CASSTRFDTQYF
TRBV4-1 | few | CASSPDSVGRAYEQYF